Listed here are 28 T cell receptor beta chains from one sample, sequenced in a study of breast tumors, draining lymph nodes, adjacent tissues. MiXCR was run by TCRdb on the multiplex PCR reads, yielding one entry per CDR3 protein. The sample has about 14,000 distinct CDR3 sequences; around 57% are singletons. The sequenced sample consisted of tumor-adjacent breast tissue. The receptor source for this set is a female donor with breast cancer. Some clones in this sample may be carry-over from other donors' samples.

This clonotype was counted once. At one end the junction does not follow the germline gene, possibly because of a read error. V gene TRBV12-3 or TRBV12-4 combines with J gene TRBJ1-4; D uncertain. CDR3 length: 15 amino acids. The CDR3 loop reads CASSLTGGRLEKLFF. The CDR3 DNA reads as TGTGCCAGCAGTTTAACGGGCGGGCGCCTTGAAAAACTGTTCTTT.

This clonotype occurred a few times. The chain combines TRBV7-6 with TRBJ1-1, with TRBD1 identical over 8 bases. Germline V lookup: CDR1 SGHVS, CDR2 FNYEAQ. V dropped 5 bases and J dropped 2; count of bases not matched to a gene: 7. The CDR3 length is 15 residues. CDR3 amino acids: CASSVTGGFNTEAFF. CDR3 bases: TGTGCCAGCAGCGTAACAGGGGGGTTTAACACTGAAGCTTTCTTT.

This chain joins TRBV15 and TRBJ2-7, with TRBD2 identical over 14 bases. The junction had 8 bases not matched to a gene; V was cut back by 3 bases and J by 7 bases. CDR3 size: 16 residues. CDR1 is LNHNV and CDR2 is YYDKDF in the germline V gene (reference sequence). The CDR3 DNA sequence: TGTGCCACCAGCAGCCCGACTAGCGGGAGGGCAAGGGAGCAGTACTTC. Translating gives CATSSPTSGRAREQYF.

This clonotype was counted ten times or more. This could be a read error, since a much larger clone is one nucleotide away. The rearrangement joins TRBV6-6 to TRBJ2-2; 7 positions match TRBD1. Germline CDR1 and CDR2: MNHNY and SVGAGI (reference sequence). V lost 5 bases and J lost 1; bases outside the gene matches: 1. CDR3 length equals 14 residues. For the CDR3, the DNA is TGTGCCAGCAGTCGGACAGGGAACACCGGGGAGCTGTTTTTT. This gives the protein CASSRTGNTGELFF.

The chain combines TRBV29-1 with TRBJ2-6; D not resolved. Germline V CDR1 and CDR2: SQVTM, ANQGSEA. The ends were cut back, 5 bases at V and 4 bases at J, with 9 bases in the middle. The CDR3 runs to 13 residues. The CDR3 is CSVPSSGANVLTF. CDR3 in DNA: TGCAGCGTTCCCAGCTCAGGGGCCAACGTCCTGACTTTC.

By proportion, this clonotype is medium-sized (0.01 to 0.1%). The chain is built from TRBV19 and TRBJ2-7, with a possible D match to TRBD2 (5 bases). Germline loops: CDR1 LNHDA, CDR2 SQIVND (reference sequence). Trimming took off 3 bases at V and 3 bases at J, with 15 bases between the two ends. The CDR3 loop spans 15 amino acids. CDR3 in DNA: TGTGCCAGTAGTATCGGAGACATAGGAGGCTACGAGCAGTACTTC. Translated: CASSIGDIGGYEQYF.

The rearrangement uses TRBV14 and TRBJ1-6; a weak D match, TRBD1 (5 bases). V lost 1 base to trimming and J lost 11 bases, with 9 bases between them. The CDR3 spans 13 residues. Germline CDR1 reads SGHDN; CDR2 reads FVKESK. In DNA, the CDR3 is TGTGCCAGCAGCCAAGGGCAGGGTCCACCCCTCCACTTT. As protein: CASSQGQGPPLHF.

The V and J genes are TRBV9 and TRBJ1-2, with D unresolved. CDR3 length: 14 amino acids. V was shortened by 0 bases and J by 4 bases, with 10 bases between the two germline ends. CDR1 is SGDLS and CDR2 is YYNGEE in the germline V gene. CDR3: CASSVDGGSYGYTF. The DNA for the CDR3 is TGTGCCAGCAGCGTAGACGGTGGGAGCTATGGCTACACCTTC. The complete variable domain, with remaining parts taken from reference TRBV9 and TRBJ1-2, reads DSGVTQTPKHLITATGQRVTLRCSPRSGDLSVYWYQQSLDQGLQFLIQYYNGEERAKGNILERFSAQQFPDLHSELNLSSLELGDSALYFCASSVDGGSYGYTFGSGTRLTVV.

The sample holds many counts of this clonotype. Just one base apart from a much larger clone, this may be a read error. The chain combines TRBV20-1 with TRBJ1-2, with 9 bases aligning to TRBD1. The CDR3 is made up of 12 amino acids. Germline lookup yields CDR1 DFQATT and CDR2 SNEGSKA (reference sequence). Written as DNA, the CDR3 is TGCAGTGCTAACAGGGGGCAGCGAGGCTCCACCTTC. This codes for CSANRGQRGSTF.

This clonotype was detected ten times or more. The rearrangement links TRBV11-2 to TRBJ2-7; possible D gene TRBD2, 8 bases. Germline values: CDR1 SGHAT, CDR2 FQNNGV. The CDR3 loop spans 22 amino acids. Trimming cost V 0 bases and J 4 bases, with 34 bases left between them. CDR3 region: CASSLDVRGGIPRVDRAYEQYF. In DNA form, the CDR3 reads TGTGCCAGCAGCTTAGATGTTCGGGGGGGGATTCCCCGGGTCGACAGGGCTTACGAGCAGTACTTC. The whole variable domain, filled in from reference TRBV11-2 and TRBJ2-7, reads EAGVAQSPRYKIIEKRQSVAFWCNPISGHATLYWYQQILGQGPKLLIQFQNNGVVDDSQLPKDRFSAERLKGVDSTLKIQPAKLEDSAVYLCASSLDVRGGIPRVDRAYEQYFGPGTRLTVT.

This sequence joins TRBV10-3 and TRBJ1-5; no clear D gene. Germline CDR1 reads ENHRY; CDR2 reads SYGVKD. The CDR3 consists of 14 residues. V was shortened by 2 bases and J by 1 base, with 6 bases between the two germline ends. The CDR3 DNA reads TGTGCCATCAGTGAGACGGACAGCAATCAGCCCCAGCATTTT. Translated: CAISETDSNQPQHF.

This clonotype is medium-sized in the sample. This rearrangement joins TRBV9 to TRBJ2-5; either TRBD1 or TRBD2 may fit D (6 bases each). The CDR3 runs 16 residues. Germline CDR1 is SGDLS and CDR2 is YYNGEE. Trimming stripped 0 bases from V and 2 bases from J, with 14 bases between. Written as DNA, the CDR3 is TGTGCCAGCAGCGTAGAAAACGGAGGGGGTCAAGAGACCCAGTACTTC. The encoded protein is CASSVENGGGQETQYF.

The chain joins TRBV20-1 to TRBJ2-1; tentative D call: TRBD2 (7 bases). V was cut by 0 bases and J by 3 bases, with 12 bases left in between. Germline loops: CDR1 DFQATT, CDR2 SNEGSKA (reference sequence). CDR3 length equals 15 residues. The CDR3 spells CSARDRGADYNEQFF. As DNA, the CDR3 is TGCAGTGCTAGAGATCGGGGGGCCGACTACAATGAGCAGTTCTTC.

This clonotype is classed as medium-sized. The chain links TRBV4-2 to TRBJ2-1; 7 nucleotides match TRBD2. The CDR3 length is 14 residues. J was trimmed by 10 bases and V by 2 bases; bases with no gene match: 8. Germline V gene data show CDR1 as LGHNA and CDR2 as YNFKEQ. Written as DNA, the CDR3 is TGTGCCAGCAGCCAAACCGCGGGGAGGGACGAGCAGTTCTTC. Protein: CASSQTAGRDEQFF.

Concerning this clonotype: One junction end does not reproduce the germline sequence, and a read error may be involved. The CDR3 sequence: CASSLGLEGEQYF. CDR3 DNA sequence: TGTGCTAGCAGCTTAGGGCTTGAGGGTGAGCAGTACTTC. The rearrangement links TRBV7-9 to TRBJ2-7; D may be TRBD2 (5 bases). This CDR3 has 13 residues. The V gene's germline CDR1 is SEHNR and CDR2 FQNEAQ (reference sequence).

By sample fraction, this clonotype is medium-sized. The rearrangement uses TRBV7-8 and TRBJ1-2, with TRBD1 matching over 7 bases. V shed 2 bases and J 6 bases; nucleotides not matched to a gene: 24. The CDR3 is 20 amino acids. The germline V gene encodes CDR1 SGHVS and CDR2 FQNEAQ. Here the CDR3 reads CASSLHRTYPDRQGRHGYTF. In nucleotides, the CDR3 is TGTGCCAGCAGCTTACATCGGACTTACCCGGACCGACAGGGAAGGCATGGCTACACCTTC.

The gene calls are TRBV19 and TRBJ2-7; 7 positions agree with TRBD1. The junction had 5 bases not matched to a gene; V was cut back by 5 bases and J by 1 base. Germline CDR1 reads LNHDA; CDR2 reads SQIVND (reference sequence). The CDR3 sequence is 14 residues long. The CDR3 DNA follows: TGTGCCAGTAGTTTCCCGGGACAGTCCTACGAGCAGTACTTC. Its protein product is CASSFPGQSYEQYF.

The chain couples TRBV2 to TRBJ1-2; D is undetermined. Germline-derived CDR1 and CDR2 are SNHLY and FYNNEI. This CDR3 is built from 11 residues. CDR3 DNA sequence: TGTGCTAGAAGGGCGCCTAATGGCTACACCTTC. This translates into CARRAPNGYTF.

DNA of the CDR3: TGTGCCAGCAGCTTCAGACAGGCCCCCTTTGATACGCAGTATTTT. Protein: CASSFRQAPFDTQYF. The chain links TRBV7-3 to TRBJ2-3; perhaps TRBD1 as D (6 bases). The CDR3 length is 15 residues. Germline CDR1 and CDR2: SGHTA and FQGTGA. The germline V and J ends were trimmed by 3 bases and 6 bases, with 16 bases remaining between them. The whole variable domain, remainder taken from reference TRBV7-3 and TRBJ2-3, is GAGVSQTPSNKVTEKGKYVELRCDPISGHTALYWYRQSLGQGPEFLIYFQGTGAADDSGLPNDRFFAVRPEGSVSTLKIQRTERGDSAVYLCASSFRQAPFDTQYFGPGTRLTVL.

This clonotype was counted at least ten times. The chain carries TRBV7-2 and TRBJ2-5; TRBD2 matches 14 bases. The CDR3 extends over 17 amino acids. The germline V gene encodes CDR1 SGHTA and CDR2 FQGNSA. Trimming cost V 2 bases and J 5 bases; bases outside gene matches: 7. The DNA of the CDR3 is TGTGCCAGCAGCTTAAAGGGACTAGCGGGAGAATTCGAGACCCAGTACTTC. This codes for CASSLKGLAGEFETQYF.

Of note for this clonotype: A junction end diverges from the germline sequence, so it may reflect a read error. J is TRBJ2-7 and V is TRBV19, with D perhaps being TRBD1 or TRBD2 (5 bases each). The CDR3 length is 12 residues. CDR1 is LNHDA, CDR2 SQIVND, per germline (reference sequence). The DNA for the CDR3 is TGTGCCAGTAGTCCCGGGAAGGGGCGAGAGGTCTTC. Translated, it gives CASSPGKGREVF.

The genes are TRBV5-5 and TRBJ2-3; perhaps D is TRBD1 or TRBD2 (5 bases each). Germline V gene sequence: CDR1 SGHKS, CDR2 YYEKEE (reference sequence). This CDR3 comprises 14 residues. The V end lost 6 bases, the J end lost 8 bases, and 19 bases lay between the germline ends. The CDR3 is CASTGLNPTGTQYF. In DNA form, the CDR3 reads TGTGCCAGCACGGGGCTGAACCCGACGGGTACGCAGTATTTT.

The sample holds a few counts of this clonotype. The CDR3 DNA is TGTGCCAGCAGCTTAGACTTATATAATGAAAAACTGTTTTTT. As protein: CASSLDLYNEKLFF. The rearrangement links TRBV7-9 to TRBJ1-4, with unresolved D. Per germline, CDR1 SEHNR and CDR2 FQNEAQ (reference sequence). V was shortened by 1 base and J by 4 bases, with 7 bases between the two germline ends. This CDR3 is 14 amino acids long.

The chain links TRBV12-3 or TRBV12-4 to TRBJ1-2; 9 bases agree with TRBD1. This CDR3 is 16 amino acids long. Trimming at V came to 2 bases and at J to 4 bases, leaving 8 bases not matched to a gene. CDR3 nucleotide sequence: TGTGCCAGCAGTTTAATTCCGGGACAGGGTAGCTATGGCTACACCTTC. Protein: CASSLIPGQGSYGYTF.

Concerning this clonotype itself: The junction departs from the called germline gene at one end, perhaps through a read error. The V call is TRBV7-9, the J call TRBJ2-1, with TRBD2 matching over 9 bases. CDR3 length equals 16 residues. The germline V gene has CDR1 SEHNR and CDR2 FQNEAQ (reference sequence). The CDR3 region is CAGSPPTSGSYNEQFF. CDR3 DNA: TGTGCCGGCAGCCCTCCGACTAGCGGCTCCTACAATGAGCAGTTCTTC.

This sequence joins TRBV28 and TRBJ1-2; tentative D call: TRBD1 (5 bases). CDR1 is MDHEN, CDR2 SYDVKM, per germline. This CDR3 has 11 residues. V gave up 4 bases and J gave up 8 bases, with 8 bases separating them. For the CDR3, the DNA is TGTGCCAGCAGTTATGGGGGAGGCTACACCTTC. As protein: CASSYGGGYTF.

This clonotype was seen a single time. The V and J genes are TRBV5-5 and TRBJ1-2, with TRBD1 matching over 9 bases. The germline gives CDR1 SGHKS, CDR2 YYEKEE (reference sequence). The CDR3 runs 15 residues. Trimming at V came to 2 bases and at J to 2 bases, leaving 4 bases not matched to a gene. This CDR3 is CASSLWTGANYGYTF. In nucleotides, the CDR3 is TGTGCCAGCAGCTTATGGACAGGGGCAAACTATGGCTACACCTTC.

This clonotype was detected ten times or more. The chain recombines TRBV11-3 with TRBJ2-2; 8 nucleotides align to TRBD1. The V and J ends lost 6 bases and 5 bases, in that order; junction bases with no gene match: 8. The CDR3 sequence is 15 residues long. Germline values: CDR1 SGHNT, CDR2 YENEEA. The CDR3 reads CASRLGQGTTGELFF. CDR3 sequence (DNA): TGTGCCAGCAGGCTCGGACAGGGAACGACCGGGGAGCTGTTTTTT.